A single sample is the source of the 32 T cell receptor beta chains below, sequenced in a study of shared clonotypes between healthy human individuals. Naive-designated CD8 cells lacked CD45RO, were positively enriched for CCR7, and omitted terminally differentiated effector memory CD45RA+ cells. TCRdb's copy holds only in-frame clones and misses some; the assay was immunoSEQ multiplex PCR. The table shows approximately 2,000,000 clones, with roughly 95% occurring only once. The sequenced sample was naive CD8+ T cells from PBMCs. Receptor source: a man aged 18 to 35 in good health. Some clones in this sample may be carry-over from other donors' samples.

The V call is TRBV27, the J call TRBJ2-1, with D possibly matching TRBD2 (5 bases). This CDR3 region has 14 residues. V was pared by 9 bases and J by 0 bases, with 12 bases between. CDR1 MNHEY and CDR2 SMNVEV come from the germline V gene (reference sequence). The CDR3 DNA reads as TGTGCCAGTGGGGAGTCAAGCTCCTACAATGAGCAGTTCTTC. Amino acids: CASGESSSYNEQFF.

The chain has TRBV2 and TRBJ2-1; no clear D gene. V was trimmed by 8 bases and J by 0 bases, leaving 14 bases between them. The V gene's germline CDR1 is SNHLY and CDR2 FYNNEI. The CDR3 covers 15 residues. CDR3 region: CASEAQAPSYNEQFF. In nucleotides, the CDR3 is TGTGCCAGCGAGGCCCAAGCGCCCTCCTACAATGAGCAGTTCTTC.

Turning to this clone: The sample holds other DNA sequences that translate to the same CDR3. V and J are TRBV7-2 and TRBJ2-7, with a possible D match to TRBD1 (6 bases). Trimming took 1 base from V and 3 from J, leaving 10 bases between them. Germline V gene data show CDR1 as SGHTA and CDR2 as FQGNSA. The CDR3 runs 14 residues. The CDR3 DNA follows: TGTGCCAGCAGCTTAGGCGTCAGGGGCTACGAGCAGTACTTC. Protein: CASSLGVRGYEQYF.

The CDR3 coding sequence is TGTGCCAGCAGTCAAACCTCAACTAATGAAAAACTGTTTTTT. This gives the protein CASSQTSTNEKLFF. The chain has TRBV28 and TRBJ1-4; unclear D gene. This CDR3 is built from 14 residues. Germline CDR1 is MDHEN and CDR2 is SYDVKM. The V end was cut by 5 bases, the J end by 0 bases, with 7 bases between.

In DNA form, the CDR3 reads TGTGCCAGCAGAGTTCGACTAGTCTCGGTCCACATTCAGTACTTC. It specifies CASRVRLVSVHIQYF. The rearrangement joins TRBV19 to TRBJ2-4; tentative D call: TRBD2 (6 bases). V lost 9 bases and J lost 8, with 23 bases in between. Germline-derived CDR1 and CDR2 are LNHDA and SQIVND (reference sequence). The CDR3 totals 15 residues. The variable domain in full, completed from reference TRBV19 and TRBJ2-4, reads DGGITQSPKYLFRKEGQNVTLSCEQNLNHDAMYWYRQDPGQGLRLIYYSQIVNDFQKGDIAEGYSVSREKKESFPLTVTSAQKNPTAFYLCASRVRLVSVHIQYFGAGTRLSVL.

The chain links TRBV6-5 to TRBJ1-1; D not certain. This CDR3 has 15 amino acids. V was cut by 5 bases and J by 0 bases, with 13 bases left in between. CDR1 and CDR2 from the germline V gene are MNHEY and SVGAGI. In DNA form, the CDR3 reads TGTGCCAGCAGTAAGACCCACGGGATGAACACTGAAGCTTTCTTT. As protein: CASSKTHGMNTEAFF.

This chain uses TRBV9 with TRBJ2-1; TRBD1 agrees at 11 bases. The CDR3 is 16 amino acids. Losses at the gene ends were 3 bases for V and 6 bases for J; bases not matched to a gene: 8. Germline CDR1 is SGDLS and CDR2 is YYNGEE. CDR3 protein: CASSALGQGAINEQFF. The CDR3, as DNA: TGTGCCAGCAGCGCACTTGGACAGGGGGCTATCAATGAGCAGTTCTTC.

This sequence joins TRBV11-2 and TRBJ2-5, with D possibly called TRBD1 or TRBD2 (6 bases each). The germline CDR1 and CDR2 sequences are SGHAT and FQNNGV. V lost 2 bases, J lost 5 bases, and 15 bases lay in between. The CDR3 is 15 amino acids. The CDR3 DNA reads as TGTGCCAGCAGCTTAATAACCGGGGGCCAGGAGACCCAGTACTTC. This codes for CASSLITGGQETQYF. The full variable domain, completed using reference TRBV11-2 and TRBJ2-5, is EAGVAQSPRYKIIEKRQSVAFWCNPISGHATLYWYQQILGQGPKLLIQFQNNGVVDDSQLPKDRFSAERLKGVDSTLKIQPAKLEDSAVYLCASSLITGGQETQYFGPGTRLLVL.

This chain connects TRBV6-6 to TRBJ1-5, with 9 nucleotides matching TRBD1. V lost 6 bases, J lost 2 bases, and 5 bases stayed unmatched. The CDR3 extends over 15 amino acids. CDR1 and CDR2 from the germline V gene are MNHNY and SVGAGI (reference sequence). CDR3 in DNA: TGTGCCAGCAGCCAGGACAGGGGTGGCAATCAGCCCCAGCATTTT. It codes for CASSQDRGGNQPQHF.

CDR3 sequence: CASSISGSGNEQFF. In DNA form, the CDR3 reads TGTGCCAGTAGTATCTCCGGGAGCGGCAATGAGCAGTTCTTC. The chain links TRBV19 to TRBJ2-1, with D possibly TRBD2 on 6 matching bases. This CDR3 spans 14 amino acids. V lost 3 bases and J lost 6, with 12 bases in between. Germline lookup yields CDR1 LNHDA and CDR2 SQIVND (reference sequence).

The CDR3 nucleotides read TGTGCCAGCAGCTTAGCGAGGGCGGGAGGCGGCCAAAACATTCAGTACTTC. Protein sequence: CASSLARAGGGQNIQYF. This sequence joins TRBV7-7 and TRBJ2-4; 8 nucleotides agree with TRBD2. Germline CDR1 reads SSHAT; CDR2 reads FNYEAQ (reference sequence). CDR3 length: 17 amino acids. The V segment lost 0 bases and the J segment 5 bases; nucleotides outside the gene matches: 9.

The chain links TRBV27 to TRBJ1-1; no reliable D call. The CDR3 runs to 14 residues. The ends were cut back, 9 bases at V and 0 bases at J, with 14 bases in the middle. Germline assignment: CDR1 MNHEY and CDR2 SMNVEV (reference sequence). CDR3: CASGLSAMNTEAFF. CDR3 nucleotide sequence: TGTGCCAGTGGACTTTCCGCAATGAACACTGAAGCTTTCTTT.

CDR3 loop: CASSLARVGNEQFF. The CDR3 DNA reads TGTGCCAGCAGTTTAGCCAGGGTGGGCAATGAGCAGTTCTTC. This chain joins TRBV27 and TRBJ2-1; a possible D gene is TRBD1 (5 bases). Trimming stripped 2 bases from V and 6 bases from J, with 11 bases between. This CDR3 spans 14 amino acids. Germline CDR1 MNHEY, CDR2 SMNVEV (reference sequence).

Written as DNA, the CDR3 is TGTGCCGGTATTAGGCTTCCACGGGAGGGCGCCTACAATGAGCAGTTCTTC. Its protein product is CAGIRLPREGAYNEQFF. The chain is built from TRBV7-9 and TRBJ2-1; TRBD2 matches 8 bases. This CDR3 region has 17 residues. J lost 2 bases, V lost 11 bases, and 17 bases had no gene match. CDR1 and CDR2 (germline): SEHNR, FQNEAQ (reference sequence). The full variable domain, its missing parts supplied by reference TRBV7-9 and TRBJ2-1, is DTGVSQNPRHKITKRGQNVTFRCDPISEHNRLYWYRQTLGQGPEFLTYFQNEAQLEKSRLLSDRFSAERPKGSFSTLEIQRTEQGDSAMYLCAGIRLPREGAYNEQFFGPGTRLTVL.

The chain is built from TRBV7-7 and TRBJ2-1; D might be TRBD1 (6 bases). V was shortened by 5 bases and J by 3 bases, with 23 bases between the two germline ends. CDR1 and CDR2 from the germline V gene are SSHAT and FNYEAQ (reference sequence). This CDR3 contains 18 residues. The CDR3 bases are TGTGCCAGCAGCCTAGGCCCAATCCGGGACACTATCTACAATGAGCAGTTCTTC. Protein product: CASSLGPIRDTIYNEQFF.

The V call is TRBV7-8, the J call TRBJ1-5; D possibly corresponds to TRBD1 (5 bases). Trimming removed 5 bases from V and 0 bases from J, with 17 bases in between. This CDR3 is built from 17 residues. CDR1 is SGHVS, CDR2 FQNEAQ, per germline. The CDR3 region is CASSALGAWASNQPQHF. The CDR3 coding sequence is TGTGCCAGCAGCGCGCTTGGGGCATGGGCTAGCAATCAGCCCCAGCATTTT.

The gene calls are TRBV15 and TRBJ2-7; tentatively, D is TRBD1 (6 bases). The length of the CDR3 is 12 residues. Trimming took off 3 bases at V and 12 bases at J, with 15 bases between the two ends. Germline V CDR1 and CDR2: LNHNV, YYDKDF (reference sequence). CDR3 DNA sequence: TGTGCCACCAGCAGGCCCCGGGACACCTTGTACTTC. As protein: CATSRPRDTLYF.

In this sample, this clone turned up a few times. The rearrangement joins TRBV20-1 to TRBJ1-1; the D is unclear. The CDR3 loop spans 10 amino acids. Trimming took off 6 bases at V and 11 bases at J, with 13 bases between the two ends. Germline lookup yields CDR1 DFQATT and CDR2 SNEGSKA (reference sequence). CDR3 region: CSALGAWAFF. Here the CDR3 DNA reads TGCAGTGCCCTCGGTGCTTGGGCTTTCTTT.

The gene calls are TRBV6-4 and TRBJ2-2, with 13 bases that match TRBD2. The CDR3 is made up of 16 amino acids. Germline assignment: CDR1 MRHNA and CDR2 SNTAGT. J lost 2 bases, V lost 7 bases, and 4 bases had no gene match. DNA of the CDR3: TGTGCCAGCAAACGACTAGCGGGAGGAAACACCGGGGAGCTGTTTTTT. The encoded protein is CASKRLAGGNTGELFF.

This clone has just one count. V is TRBV4-2 and J is TRBJ2-7; 7 bases align to TRBD2. V gave up 4 bases and J gave up 6 bases; unmatched junction bases: 15. This CDR3 contains 16 residues. Germline assignment: CDR1 LGHNA and CDR2 YNFKEQ. The CDR3 DNA is TGTGCCAGCAGCCTTCTTGGGCTAGCGGATCCGCGCGAGCAGTACTTC. Protein: CASSLLGLADPREQYF.

The chain is built from TRBV6-5 and TRBJ1-1; the D is unclear. Germline-derived CDR1 and CDR2 are MNHEY and SVGAGI. The CDR3 is 14 residues long. Trimming cost V 6 bases and J 0 bases, with 11 bases left between them. The CDR3 DNA follows: TGTGCCAGCAGCCCCGACCTCATGAACACTGAAGCTTTCTTT. Translation gives CASSPDLMNTEAFF.

This chain connects TRBV2 to TRBJ2-7; 10 positions match TRBD1. CDR3 length: 13 residues. CDR1 is SNHLY, CDR2 FYNNEI, per germline. V shed 11 bases, J shed 7 bases, and the junction held 11 bases outside the gene matches. The CDR3 here is CAATRQGAGEQYF. In DNA form, the CDR3 reads TGTGCCGCGACTAGACAGGGGGCCGGTGAGCAGTACTTC.

This CDR3 reads CSVTREYNEQFF. Written as DNA, the CDR3 is TGCAGCGTGACCCGGGAATACAATGAGCAGTTCTTC. J is TRBJ2-1 and V is TRBV29-1; a possible D gene is TRBD2 (5 bases). The germline V and J ends were trimmed by 6 bases and 4 bases, with 10 bases remaining between them. The V gene's germline CDR1 is SQVTM and CDR2 ANQGSEA. The CDR3 spans 12 residues.

Turning to this clone: This sample also contains other DNA sequences that code for the same CDR3. V gene TRBV7-9 combines with J gene TRBJ2-7; 8 bases line up with TRBD1. The CDR3 extends over 14 amino acids. The V segment lost 5 bases and the J segment 1 base; nucleotides outside the gene matches: 4. The germline V gene encodes CDR1 SEHNR and CDR2 FQNEAQ (reference sequence). The CDR3 region has the DNA TGTGCCAGCAGCCCCGACAGGGGTTCCTACGAGCAGTACTTC. Protein sequence: CASSPDRGSYEQYF.

The chain carries TRBV19 and TRBJ1-1, with 8 bases that match TRBD1. This CDR3 comprises 12 residues. Looked up from germline, CDR1 is LNHDA and CDR2 is SQIVND (reference sequence). V lost 5 bases and J lost 11; bases outside the gene matches: 7. The CDR3, as DNA: TGTGCCAGTAGTCTTCGGACAGGGCGGGCTTTCTTT. Protein: CASSLRTGRAFF.

On this clone itself: This CDR3 is also generated by other DNA sequences in the sample. This chain joins TRBV9 and TRBJ2-1; 8 positions match TRBD2. Germline V gene sequence: CDR1 SGDLS, CDR2 YYNGEE. V lost 3 bases to trimming and J lost 5 bases; unmatched junction nucleotides: 10. The length of the CDR3 is 16 residues. CDR3 nucleotide sequence: TGTGCCAGCAGCGACCCCCTAGCGGGCGGGGACAATGAGCAGTTCTTC. Its translation: CASSDPLAGGDNEQFF. Full variable domain (remainder filled in from reference TRBV9 and TRBJ2-1): DSGVTQTPKHLITATGQRVTLRCSPRSGDLSVYWYQQSLDQGLQFLIQYYNGEERAKGNILERFSAQQFPDLHSELNLSSLELGDSALYFCASSDPLAGGDNEQFFGPGTRLTVL.

This clone was detected once. The chain has TRBV27 and TRBJ1-1; TRBD1 agrees at 7 bases. From germline, CDR1 is MNHEY and CDR2 SMNVEV (reference sequence). The CDR3 spans 13 residues. The V gene end was trimmed by 10 bases and the J gene end by 5 bases; junction bases not matched to a gene: 10. The CDR3 DNA is TGTGCCACCGGGGCAGGGGGAGGGACTGAAGCTTTCTTT. Its protein product is CATGAGGGTEAFF.

The chain employs TRBV6-6 and TRBJ2-7, with D unresolved. CDR3 length: 13 residues. The V end lost 7 bases, the J end lost 0 bases, and 10 bases lay between the germline ends. CDR1 MNHNY and CDR2 SVGAGI come from the germline V gene (reference sequence). The CDR3 sequence: CASIGSSSYEQYF. The CDR3 DNA is TGTGCCAGCATCGGCTCTAGCTCCTACGAGCAGTACTTC.

J is TRBJ2-1 and V is TRBV7-3, with 7 bases that match TRBD2. This CDR3 has 16 amino acids. V trimming: 5 bases; J trimming: 1 base; junction bases outside the gene matches: 8. Germline CDR1 and CDR2: SGHTA and FQGTGA. CDR3 in DNA: TGTGCCAGCAGCAACCGGGCGGGAGAGTCCTACAATGAGCAGTTCTTC. Its translation is CASSNRAGESYNEQFF.

The rearrangement joins TRBV27 to TRBJ2-2, with 10 bases fitting TRBD2. Germline V CDR1 and CDR2: MNHEY, SMNVEV (reference sequence). V trimming: 10 bases; J trimming: 7 bases; junction bases outside the gene matches: 18. The CDR3 length is 17 residues. The CDR3 bases are TGTGCCACCAACCTGGTAAGAGCGGGAGGGCCGATCGGGGAGCTGTTTTTT. Protein product: CATNLVRAGGPIGELFF.

This sequence joins TRBV19 and TRBJ1-1, with D uncertain. Per the germline V gene, CDR1 is LNHDA and CDR2 is SQIVND (reference sequence). The CDR3 has 14 residues. The V end lost 4 bases, the J end lost 7 bases, and 16 bases lay between the germline ends. The CDR3 bases are TGTGCCAGTAGTAGCGCCGGGGTATGGGGTGAAGCTTTCTTT. It encodes CASSSAGVWGEAFF.

This clone has just one count. J is TRBJ1-5 and V is TRBV19; D might be TRBD1 (5 bases). Trimming took 0 bases from V and 4 from J, leaving 10 bases between them. Germline V gene sequence: CDR1 LNHDA, CDR2 SQIVND (reference sequence). There are 15 residues in the CDR3. CDR3 residues: CASSIDRQGNQPQHF. In DNA form, the CDR3 reads TGTGCCAGTAGTATAGATCGGCAGGGTAATCAGCCCCAGCATTTT.